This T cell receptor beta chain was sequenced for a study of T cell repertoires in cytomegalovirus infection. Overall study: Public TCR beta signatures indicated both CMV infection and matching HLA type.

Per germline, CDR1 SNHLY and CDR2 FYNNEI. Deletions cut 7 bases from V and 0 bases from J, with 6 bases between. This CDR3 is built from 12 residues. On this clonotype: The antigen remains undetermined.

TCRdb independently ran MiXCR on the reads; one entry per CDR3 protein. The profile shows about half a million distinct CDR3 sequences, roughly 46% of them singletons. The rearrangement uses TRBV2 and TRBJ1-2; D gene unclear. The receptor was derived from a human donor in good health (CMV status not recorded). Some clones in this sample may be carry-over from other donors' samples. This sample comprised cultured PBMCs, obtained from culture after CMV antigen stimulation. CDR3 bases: TGTGCCAGCAATACAGCTAACTATGGCTACACCTTC. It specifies CASNTANYGYTF. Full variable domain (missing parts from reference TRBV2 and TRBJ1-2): EPEVTQTPSHQVTQMGQEVILRCVPISNHLYFYWYRQILGQKVEFLVSFYNNEISEKSEIFDDQFSVERPDGSNFTLKIRSTKLEDSAMYFCASNTANYGYTFGSGTRLTVV.